The present entry profiles one T cell receptor (beta chain) with its context. Antigen unknown. The CDR3 has 17 residues. Germline V gene sequence: CDR1 DFQATT, CDR2 SNEGSKA (reference sequence). This sample is part of a study of T cells expressing NK-cell markers. About the study: Sequencing of TCR beta repertoires drew on sorted CD3+CD56+NKG2C+, CD3+CD56+NKG2C- and CD3+CD56-NKG2C+ T cells. Sequencing covered eight donors, seven HCMV-seropositive and one seronegative. Study observations and caveats: There were a few donors in whom these clonotypes also led the CD3+CD56-NKG2C+ fraction.

TCR beta cDNA was generated via 5'RACE template switching incorporating UMIs. TCRdb re-called the 5' RACE reads and shows each CDR3 protein once, DNA omitted. The data show about 260,000 distinct CDR3 sequences, and the top ten clones hold roughly 0.4%. This rearrangement joins TRBV20-1 to TRBJ1-2; there is no DNA to check the TCRdb D call of TRBD1. Sequencing was carried out using blood T cells: a sorted CD56 or NKG2C T cell subset, CD4+ or CD8+ T cells, or bulk PBMC T cells (not recorded which). The source is a young man in good health. CDR3 in amino acids: CSARGQDEGLANYGYTF.